Detailed here is one TCR beta chain. TCRdb passed the reads through MiXCR, listing each CDR3 protein once. The sample has some 680,000 distinct CDR3 sequences; 35% are singletons. These data originate in a study of T cell repertoires in cytomegalovirus infection. Across the whole study: Both CMV infection and a matching HLA type were indicated by public TCR beta signatures.

The CDR3 loop spans 12 amino acids. Trimming took 3 bases from V and 9 from J, leaving 9 bases between them. This rearrangement joins TRBV12-3 or TRBV12-4 to TRBJ1-3; unclear D gene. This clonotype was sampled from a human donor in good health (CMV status not recorded). Some clones in this sample may be carry-over from other donors' samples. Sequencing was performed on PBMCs. CDR3 loop: CASSLGKGTIYF. The DNA for the CDR3 is TGTGCCAGCAGTTTGGGAAAAGGCACCATATATTTT.